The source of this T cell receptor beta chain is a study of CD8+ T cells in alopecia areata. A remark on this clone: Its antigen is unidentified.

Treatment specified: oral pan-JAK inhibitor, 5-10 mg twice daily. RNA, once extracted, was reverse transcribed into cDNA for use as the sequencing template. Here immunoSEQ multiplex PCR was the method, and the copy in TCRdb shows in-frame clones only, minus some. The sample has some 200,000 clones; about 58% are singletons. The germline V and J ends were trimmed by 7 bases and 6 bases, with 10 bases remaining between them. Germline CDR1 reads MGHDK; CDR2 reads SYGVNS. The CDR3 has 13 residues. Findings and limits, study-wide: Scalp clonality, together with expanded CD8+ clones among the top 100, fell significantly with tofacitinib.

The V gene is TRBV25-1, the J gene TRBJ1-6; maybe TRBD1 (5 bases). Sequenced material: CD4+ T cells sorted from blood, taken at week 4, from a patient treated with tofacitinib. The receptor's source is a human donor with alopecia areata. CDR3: CASTGVPNSPLHF. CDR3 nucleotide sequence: TGTGCCAGCACGGGGGTGCCTAATTCACCCCTCCACTTT.